Below are 13 T cell receptor beta chains sequenced from a single sample in a study of T cell responses to AZD1222 COVID-19 vaccine. Clones were sequenced by immunoSEQ multiplex PCR, and TCRdb holds only the in-frame ones, with some missing. The profile shows over 150,000 clones, 90% of them singletons. The sample was peripheral blood, taken on day 0 of AZD1222 vaccination. These receptors were obtained from an adult in good health.

The chain recombines TRBV5-4 with TRBJ1-2, with a weak D call TRBD1 (5 bases). Deletions cut 1 base from V and 3 bases from J, with 10 bases between. Germline loops: CDR1 SGHNT, CDR2 YYREEE (reference sequence). The CDR3 runs to 14 residues. The CDR3 DNA reads TGTGCCAGCAGCTTGATAGGGGCGGACTATGGCTACACCTTC. Translating gives CASSLIGADYGYTF.

The gene calls are TRBV5-5 and TRBJ1-6, with 7 positions matching TRBD1. The CDR3 totals 17 residues. CDR1 is SGHKS and CDR2 is YYEKEE in the germline V gene (reference sequence). With V trimmed by 2 bases and J by 10 bases, 15 bases remained unmatched. The CDR3 protein is CASSFQAMTGTGSPLHF. The CDR3 DNA follows: TGTGCCAGCAGCTTCCAAGCCATGACAGGGACTGGATCACCCCTCCACTTT.

The rearrangement joins TRBV29-1 to TRBJ2-7; tentative D call: TRBD1 (5 bases). Germline V gene lookup returns CDR1 SQVTM and CDR2 ANQGSEA. This CDR3 has 13 amino acids. V shed 7 bases and J shed 5 bases, with 18 bases lying between them. Here the CDR3 DNA reads TGCAGCGCTCGGACAAAAGCTCGGCACGAGCAGTACTTC. This gives the protein CSARTKARHEQYF.

CDR3 protein: CASSKEREGLSNQPQHF. The CDR3 bases are TGTGCCAGCAGCAAAGAGAGGGAGGGATTAAGCAATCAGCCCCAGCATTTT. This rearrangement joins TRBV21-1 to TRBJ1-5. TRBV21-1 is recorded as a pseudogene. The CDR3 has 17 residues.

This clone came up a few times. The chain couples TRBV6-4 to TRBJ1-5; D perhaps matches TRBD1 (5 bases). The V gene's germline CDR1 is MRHNA and CDR2 SNTAGT. With 5 bases removed from V and 4 bases from J, the gap between germline ends came to 9 bases. This CDR3 has 13 amino acids. The CDR3 nucleotides are TGTGCCAGCAGTCAGGGCCCGAATCAGCCCCAGCATTTT. Translating it yields CASSQGPNQPQHF.

The chain uses TRBV6-4 and TRBJ2-3; a weak D match, TRBD2 (6 bases). This CDR3 region has 15 residues. V was pared by 2 bases and J by 0 bases, with 9 bases between. Germline V gene lookup returns CDR1 MRHNA and CDR2 SNTAGT. The CDR3: CASSDGGVSTDTQYF. The CDR3 DNA sequence: TGTGCCAGCAGTGACGGCGGGGTGAGCACAGATACGCAGTATTTT.

The V gene is TRBV4-3, the J gene TRBJ2-1; D possibly corresponds to TRBD2 (6 bases). Germline assignment: CDR1 LGHNA and CDR2 YSLEER. CDR3 length equals 19 residues. The V gene lost 0 bases and the J gene lost 8 bases, with 26 bases spanning the gap. CDR3 in amino acids: CASSQDLAVTGVSGDEQFF. In DNA, the CDR3 is TGCGCCAGCAGCCAAGATCTCGCGGTCACGGGGGTATCTGGGGATGAGCAGTTCTTC.

This clone was seen only once. This chain links TRBV14 with TRBJ2-7; D might be TRBD1 or TRBD2, each matching 5 bases. From germline, CDR1 is SGHDN and CDR2 FVKESK. With 3 bases removed from V and 2 bases from J, the gap between germline ends came to 8 bases. The CDR3 runs 13 residues. CDR3 in amino acids: CASSQGRAYEQYF. In nucleotides, the CDR3 is TGTGCCAGCAGCCAGGGACGGGCCTACGAGCAGTACTTC.

The CDR3 is CASRRGGWTEAFF. CDR3 bases: TGTGCCAGTAGACGAGGGGGTTGGACTGAAGCTTTCTTT. The rearrangement joins TRBV19 to TRBJ1-1, with D possibly being TRBD1 (6 bases). V lost 6 bases and J lost 5, with 13 bases in between. The germline gives CDR1 LNHDA, CDR2 SQIVND (reference sequence). This CDR3 has 13 amino acids. Drawing the rest from reference TRBV19 and TRBJ1-1, the complete variable domain is DGGITQSPKYLFRKEGQNVTLSCEQNLNHDAMYWYRQDPGQGLRLIYYSQIVNDFQKGDIAEGYSVSREKKESFPLTVTSAQKNPTAFYLCASRRGGWTEAFFGQGTRLTVV.

V gene TRBV3-1 (or the pseudogene TRBV3-2) combines with J gene TRBJ2-1; TRBD2 is a possible D gene (6 bases). The germline V gene has CDR1 LGHDT and CDR2 YNNKEL (reference sequence). The length of the CDR3 is 13 residues. V lost 4 bases, J lost 5 bases, and 9 bases lay in between. CDR3 DNA: TGTGCCAGCAGCCGCGGGGCGAACAATGAGCAGTTCTTC. Encoded protein: CASSRGANNEQFF.

This chain uses TRBV24-1 with TRBJ2-5; no clear D. This CDR3 comprises 11 residues. CDR1 and CDR2 (germline): KGHDR, SFDVKD. V was pared by 5 bases and J by 5 bases, with 5 bases between. CDR3 coding DNA: TGTGCCACCAGTGCGGGTGAGACCCAGTACTTC. Amino acids: CATSAGETQYF.

J is TRBJ2-1 and V is TRBV15; D unclear. V shed 4 bases and J shed 0 bases, with 10 bases lying between them. The CDR3 is made up of 15 amino acids. Per the germline V gene, CDR1 is LNHNV and CDR2 is YYDKDF (reference sequence). The CDR3 nucleotides read TGTGCCACCAGCACTACACCGAGCTCCTACAATGAGCAGTTCTTC. Translation gives CATSTTPSSYNEQFF.

The chain combines TRBV7-9 with TRBJ1-4, with no clear D. Germline assignment: CDR1 SEHNR and CDR2 FQNEAQ (reference sequence). This CDR3 contains 17 residues. V lost 0 bases, J lost 2 bases, and 13 bases lay in between. The CDR3 DNA follows: TGTGCCAGCAGCTTAGCCTTTGGGGAACTGACTAATGAAAAACTGTTTTTT. Translation gives CASSLAFGELTNEKLFF.